Below, 27 T cell receptor beta chains from the same sample are listed, as sequenced in a study of OX40 agonist ivuxolimab in advanced cancers. Repertoires were generated with immunoSEQ multiplex PCR, while TCRdb's copy carries only in-frame clones and drops some. The table lists about 59,000 clones, roughly 89% of them singletons, with under 30% in the top ten. Source: CD4+ or CD8+ T cells sorted from blood, taken in a trial of the OX40 agonist ivuxolimab. These receptors were taken from an adult with an advanced solid tumor such as melanoma, head and neck, liver or kidney cancer.

The chain joins TRBV2 to TRBJ2-3; TRBD1 agrees at 7 bases. J gave up 3 bases and V 5 bases, and 11 bases lay outside the gene matches. The CDR3 is 16 residues long. Germline assignment: CDR1 SNHLY and CDR2 FYNNEI. The CDR3 sequence: CASSFLYPGGTDTQYF. In DNA form, the CDR3 reads TGTGCCAGCAGTTTCCTTTACCCAGGGGGAACAGATACGCAGTATTTT.

This chain links TRBV5-4 with TRBJ2-7, with D tentatively TRBD1 (5 bases). Germline V gene lookup returns CDR1 SGHNT and CDR2 YYREEE (reference sequence). V was clipped by 3 bases and J by 0 bases, with 13 bases between them. The CDR3 extends over 15 amino acids. The CDR3 sequence: CASSSVVGRSYEQYF. Written as DNA, the CDR3 is TGTGCCAGCAGCTCGGTGGTGGGGCGCTCCTACGAGCAGTACTTC.

V and J are TRBV19 and TRBJ1-2; perhaps TRBD1 as D (6 bases). Per the germline V gene, CDR1 is LNHDA and CDR2 is SQIVND (reference sequence). This CDR3 is built from 15 residues. Trimming removed 6 bases from V and 0 bases from J, with 14 bases in between. DNA for the CDR3: TGTGCCAGTAGAAGAGGACAGTTATCTAACTATGGCTACACCTTC. This gives the protein CASRRGQLSNYGYTF.

This rearrangement joins TRBV4-1 to TRBJ2-3, with D hard to call. The CDR3 sequence is 13 residues long. Per the germline V gene, CDR1 is MGHRA and CDR2 is YSYEKL. Trimming cost V 4 bases and J 3 bases, with 8 bases left between them. CDR3 in DNA: TGCGCCAGCAGCCCGATGCGAACAGATACGCAGTATTTT. Translation gives CASSPMRTDTQYF.

The J gene is TRBJ1-4, the V gene TRBV2; D is unresolved. V lost 3 bases and J lost 8, with 4 bases in between. This CDR3 is 11 amino acids long. Germline V gives CDR1 SNHLY, CDR2 FYNNEI. The CDR3 spells CASSEGEKLFF. The CDR3 nucleotides are TGTGCCAGCAGTGAGGGCGAAAAACTGTTTTTT.

The rearrangement joins TRBV7-8 to TRBJ2-3, with D perhaps being TRBD1 or TRBD2 (5 bases each). Germline-derived CDR1 and CDR2 are SGHVS and FQNEAQ. This CDR3 region has 16 residues. Trimming cost V 5 bases and J 0 bases, with 15 bases left between them. CDR3 coding DNA: TGTGCCAGCAGCCCCTCCGGGACCGTTAGCACAGATACGCAGTATTTT. Amino acid sequence: CASSPSGTVSTDTQYF.

The CDR3 coding sequence is TGTGCCAGCAGCTTACGGACAGTGAACGAGCAGTACTTC. Protein product: CASSLRTVNEQYF. The chain employs TRBV5-4 and TRBJ2-7; a possible D gene is TRBD1 (6 bases). The ends were cut back, 2 bases at V and 5 bases at J, with 11 bases in the middle. Germline V gene lookup returns CDR1 SGHNT and CDR2 YYREEE (reference sequence). The CDR3 covers 13 residues.

A single count supports this clone. This sequence joins TRBV7-6 and TRBJ2-7, with 9 bases identical to TRBD2. The CDR3 length is 14 residues. The V gene end was trimmed by 1 base and the J gene end by 5 bases; junction bases not matched to a gene: 3. The V gene's germline CDR1 is SGHVS and CDR2 FNYEAQ. The CDR3 is CASSLDGGRDEQYF. In DNA form, the CDR3 reads TGTGCCAGCAGCTTAGATGGCGGGAGGGACGAGCAGTACTTC. Supplemented by reference TRBV7-6 and TRBJ2-7, the full variable domain reads GAGVSQSPRYKVTKRGQDVALRCDPISGHVSLYWYRQALGQGPEFLTYFNYEAQQDKSGLPNDRFSAERPEGSISTLTIQRTEQRDSAMYRCASSLDGGRDEQYFGPGTRLTVT.

The chain carries TRBV5-6 and TRBJ2-3; a possible D gene is TRBD2 (6 bases). V dropped 0 bases and J dropped 2 bases, with 10 bases sitting between them. Germline assignment: CDR1 SGHDT and CDR2 YYEEEE. The CDR3 has 15 residues. DNA for the CDR3: TGTGCCAGCAGCTTGGTGGCGGGGACCACAGATACGCAGTATTTT. It specifies CASSLVAGTTDTQYF.

This rearrangement joins TRBV6-1 to TRBJ1-3; TRBD1 matches 7 bases. This CDR3 comprises 14 residues. Germline lookup yields CDR1 MNHNS and CDR2 SASEGT. J lost 3 bases, V lost 11 bases, and 10 bases had no gene match. CDR3 sequence: CASTSGGDGNTIYF. The CDR3 bases are TGTGCCTCAACTTCAGGGGGGGATGGAAACACCATATATTTT.

The chain uses TRBV6-5 and TRBJ2-1; a weak D match, TRBD2 (5 bases). Trimming left V 2 bases short and J 6 bases short, with 14 bases between. CDR3 length: 15 amino acids. Germline V gives CDR1 MNHEY, CDR2 SVGAGI. CDR3 bases: TGTGCCAGCAGTTACACAATCAAGAGGGCCAATGAGCAGTTCTTC. The encoded protein is CASSYTIKRANEQFF.

V gene TRBV27 combines with J gene TRBJ2-7; 9 bases match TRBD1. The J segment lost 3 bases and the V segment lost 2 bases, leaving 5 bases of the junction unmatched. The CDR3 sequence is 15 residues long. The germline gives CDR1 MNHEY, CDR2 SMNVEV (reference sequence). The CDR3 bases are TGTGCCAGCAGTTTACCCGGGACAGGGTTCTACGAGCAGTACTTC. As protein: CASSLPGTGFYEQYF.

The chain links TRBV11-2 to TRBJ1-4; perhaps TRBD1 as D (5 bases). Germline V gene lookup returns CDR1 SGHAT and CDR2 FQNNGV. The CDR3 contains 14 residues. V lost 0 bases and J 8 bases, leaving 10 bases between the germline ends. CDR3 DNA sequence: TGTGCCAGCAGCTTAGAGGGGGTAGGGGAAAAACTGTTTTTT. It specifies CASSLEGVGEKLFF.

The chain has TRBV29-1 and TRBJ1-2; D is unclear. The CDR3 runs to 11 residues. V was cut by 8 bases and J by 8 bases, with 15 bases left in between. Germline CDR1 reads SQVTM; CDR2 reads ANQGSEA. The CDR3 DNA reads TGCAGCCACTATGTGGCCGGAGGCTACACCTTC. Protein: CSHYVAGGYTF. Looking up the rest from reference TRBV29-1 and TRBJ1-2 gives the full variable domain: SAVISQKPSRDICQRGTSLTIQCQVDSQVTMMFWYRQQPGQSLTLIATANQGSEATYESGFVIDKFPISRPNLTFSTLTVSNMSPEDSSIYLCSHYVAGGYTFGSGTRLTVV.

The count of this clone is one. The chain recombines TRBV5-6 with TRBJ1-2, with unresolved D. The CDR3 totals 12 residues. V was cut by 4 bases and J by 7 bases, with 11 bases left in between. CDR1 and CDR2 from the germline V gene are SGHDT and YYEEEE. CDR3 protein: CASSRPVGGYTF. The CDR3 DNA sequence: TGTGCCAGCAGCCGGCCCGTCGGTGGCTACACCTTC.

J is TRBJ2-2 and V is TRBV5-1; D might be TRBD1 (6 bases). Deletions cut 4 bases from V and 0 bases from J, with 19 bases between. The CDR3 totals 18 residues. In germline, CDR1 is SGHRS, CDR2 YFSETQ. The CDR3 sequence is CASSPTLSGTPNTGELFF. The CDR3 region has the DNA TGCGCCAGCAGCCCCACCCTATCCGGGACACCGAACACCGGGGAGCTGTTTTTT.

The chain has TRBV7-8 and TRBJ1-3; D possibly corresponds to TRBD1 (6 bases). V gave up 2 bases and J gave up 3 bases, with 11 bases separating them. Germline V gene lookup returns CDR1 SGHVS and CDR2 FQNEAQ. The CDR3 extends over 15 amino acids. The CDR3 spells CASSLRAGDGNTIYF. CDR3 DNA: TGTGCCAGCAGCTTACGGGCAGGGGATGGAAACACCATATATTTT. Full variable domain (missing parts from reference TRBV7-8 and TRBJ1-3): GAGVSQSPRYKVAKRGQDVALRCDPISGHVSLFWYQQALGQGPEFLTYFQNEAQLDKSGLPSDRFFAERPEGSVSTLKIQRTQQEDSAVYLCASSLRAGDGNTIYFGEGSWLTVV.

V and J are TRBV4-3 and TRBJ1-1; no definite D call. This CDR3 comprises 13 residues. V was cut by 0 bases and J by 1 base, with 3 bases left in between. CDR1 is LGHNA and CDR2 is YSLEER in the germline V gene. Written as DNA, the CDR3 is TGCGCCAGCAGCCAAGAACAGAACACTGAAGCTTTCTTT. Translated: CASSQEQNTEAFF.

This clone was counted between two and nine times. V and J are TRBV29-1 and TRBJ1-1; D unclear. The CDR3 length is 14 residues. CDR1 is SQVTM, CDR2 ANQGSEA, per germline. Trimming left V 5 bases short and J 1 base short, with 14 bases between. CDR3 coding DNA: TGCAGCGTTCGACGCTCTAACAGGAACACTGAAGCTTTCTTT. Protein product: CSVRRSNRNTEAFF.

This rearrangement joins TRBV19 to TRBJ1-2, with 8 nucleotides matching TRBD1. The germline V gene encodes CDR1 LNHDA and CDR2 SQIVND (reference sequence). There are 15 residues in the CDR3. With 7 bases clipped from V and 0 bases from J, the junction kept 7 bases outside the gene matches. The CDR3 is CASIRRTGTNYGYTF. The CDR3 nucleotides are TGTGCCAGTATTCGGAGGACAGGGACTAACTATGGCTACACCTTC. Complete variable domain (other parts from reference TRBV19 and TRBJ1-2): DGGITQSPKYLFRKEGQNVTLSCEQNLNHDAMYWYRQDPGQGLRLIYYSQIVNDFQKGDIAEGYSVSREKKESFPLTVTSAQKNPTAFYLCASIRRTGTNYGYTFGSGTRLTVV.

The V gene is TRBV7-2, the J gene TRBJ1-2; the match to TRBD1 covers 9 bases. CDR1 is SGHTA and CDR2 is FQGNSA in the germline V gene. The CDR3 has 14 amino acids. V shed 5 bases, J shed 8 bases, and the junction held 9 bases outside the gene matches. This CDR3 reads CASSPAGTGTGYTF. CDR3 DNA sequence: TGTGCCAGCAGCCCCGCCGGGACAGGGACCGGCTACACCTTC.

The rearrangement uses TRBV2 and TRBJ2-5, with D possibly being TRBD2 (6 bases). Germline assignment: CDR1 SNHLY and CDR2 FYNNEI. This CDR3 spans 12 amino acids. V was shortened by 4 bases and J by 5 bases, with 8 bases between the two germline ends. In DNA form, the CDR3 reads TGTGCCAGCAGTGGACTAGAGGAGACCCAGTACTTC. This codes for CASSGLEETQYF. Full variable domain (missing parts from reference TRBV2 and TRBJ2-5): EPEVTQTPSHQVTQMGQEVILRCVPISNHLYFYWYRQILGQKVEFLVSFYNNEISEKSEIFDDQFSVERPDGSNFTLKIRSTKLEDSAMYFCASSGLEETQYFGPGTRLLVL.

V and J are TRBV6-1 and TRBJ1-6; D remains ambiguous. The V end was cut by 1 base, the J end by 6 bases, with 10 bases between. CDR1 and CDR2 from the germline V gene are MNHNS and SASEGT. The length of the CDR3 is 15 residues. The chain's CDR3 is CASSEDPNPNSPLHF. DNA for the CDR3: TGTGCCAGCAGTGAAGACCCGAACCCTAATTCACCCCTCCACTTT.

The genes are TRBV2 and TRBJ1-2; D call uncertain. From germline, CDR1 is SNHLY and CDR2 FYNNEI. The CDR3 has 12 residues. The V and J ends lost 8 bases and 2 bases respectively, with 9 bases between them. As DNA, the CDR3 is TGTGCCAGCGATTATGAGAACTATGGCTACACCTTC. Encoded protein: CASDYENYGYTF. Full variable domain (missing parts from reference TRBV2 and TRBJ1-2): EPEVTQTPSHQVTQMGQEVILRCVPISNHLYFYWYRQILGQKVEFLVSFYNNEISEKSEIFDDQFSVERPDGSNFTLKIRSTKLEDSAMYFCASDYENYGYTFGSGTRLTVV.

The rearrangement links TRBV19 to TRBJ2-7, with D maybe TRBD1 (6 bases). V lost 3 bases to trimming and J lost 4 bases, with 13 bases between them. There are 14 residues in the CDR3. Germline CDR1 LNHDA, CDR2 SQIVND (reference sequence). This chain's CDR3 is CASSMDLQGYEQYF. DNA for the CDR3: TGTGCCAGTAGTATGGACCTACAGGGTTACGAGCAGTACTTC.

This sequence joins TRBV29-1 and TRBJ2-7, with 7 bases aligning to TRBD1. The CDR3 is 12 amino acids. J was trimmed by 4 bases and V by 7 bases; bases with no gene match: 7. Looked up from germline, CDR1 is SQVTM and CDR2 is ANQGSEA. Here the CDR3 reads CSAGQVSYEQYF. DNA of the CDR3: TGCAGCGCCGGACAGGTATCATACGAGCAGTACTTC.

This clone turned up a few times. This chain joins TRBV10-1 and TRBJ1-4; no clear D gene. V lost 4 bases and J lost 8, with 11 bases in between. This CDR3 is built from 13 residues. The germline CDR1 and CDR2 sequences are WNHNN and SYGVQD (reference sequence). The CDR3: CASSAQDREKLFF. Here the CDR3 DNA reads TGCGCCAGCAGTGCCCAGGATCGGGAAAAACTGTTTTTT.